Reported below is one T cell receptor beta chain. Participants were aged about 18 to 100 years, lived in roughly 23 US areas, and enrolled virtually. Each participant's cohort was designated according to participant-reported clinical history. Data came from immunoSEQ multiplex PCR; TCRdb stores just in-frame clones and leaves some out. The data hold 250,000 to 350,000 clones, with more than 75% observed a single time. This sample was included in a study of blood T cell repertoires in COVID-19. As for the study in general: Donors in the United States, Italy and Spain gave samples during acute or convalescent COVID-19.

Trimming removed 0 bases from V and 8 bases from J; junction bases left unmatched: 11. Germline V gene lookup returns CDR1 SGHVS and CDR2 FQNEAQ. This CDR3 comprises 17 residues. The receptor was isolated from a woman aged 55-70 years in a cohort exposed to, infected with or recovered from COVID-19 (not recorded which). The chain recombines TRBV7-8 with TRBJ1-5; 9 positions match TRBD1. Sequenced input: PBMCs or T cells enriched from blood (not recorded which). The CDR3 DNA reads as TGTGCCAGCAGCTTAGCGGGACAGGGCAGGTTTGAGAAGCCCCAGCATTTT. This codes for CASSLAGQGRFEKPQHF.